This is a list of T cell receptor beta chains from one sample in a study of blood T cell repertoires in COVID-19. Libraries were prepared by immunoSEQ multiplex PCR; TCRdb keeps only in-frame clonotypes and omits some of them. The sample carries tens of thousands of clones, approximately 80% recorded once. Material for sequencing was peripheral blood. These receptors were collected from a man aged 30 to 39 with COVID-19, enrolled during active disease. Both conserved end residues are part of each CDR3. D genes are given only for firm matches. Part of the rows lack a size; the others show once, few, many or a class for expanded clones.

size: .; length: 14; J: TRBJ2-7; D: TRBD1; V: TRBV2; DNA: TGTGCCAGCAGTCCGGGGGACAGGGGCTACGAGCAGTACTTC; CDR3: CASSPGDRGYEQYF
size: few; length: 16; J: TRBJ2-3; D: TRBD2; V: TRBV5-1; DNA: TGCGCCAGCAGCTCCGGGACTAGCGGATCCACAGATACGCAGTATTTT; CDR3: CASSSGTSGSTDTQYF
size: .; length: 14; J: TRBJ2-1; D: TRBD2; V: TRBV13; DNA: TGTGCCAGCAGACGAGCGGGAGGGCCCAATGAGCAGTTCTTC; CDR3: CASRRAGGPNEQFF
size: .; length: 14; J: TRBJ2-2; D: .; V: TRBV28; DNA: TGTGCCAGCAGTTTGGTGCGGAACACCGGGGAGCTGTTTTTT; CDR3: CASSLVRNTGELFF
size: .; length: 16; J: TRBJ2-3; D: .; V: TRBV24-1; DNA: TGTGCCACCAGTGATTTCGGCAGGGACAAGGAGGATACGCAGTATTTT; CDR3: CATSDFGRDKEDTQYF
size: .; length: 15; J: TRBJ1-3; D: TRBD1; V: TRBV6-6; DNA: TGTGCCAGCAGTTACGGGACAGGTTGGACCAACACCATATATTTT; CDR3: CASSYGTGWTNTIYF
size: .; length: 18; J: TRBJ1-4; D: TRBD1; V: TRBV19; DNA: TGTGCCAGTAGACCCCCTGTAGGGGACAGGGCAACTAATGAAAAACTGTTTTTT; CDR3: CASRPPVGDRATNEKLFF
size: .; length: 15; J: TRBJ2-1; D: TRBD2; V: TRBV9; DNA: TGTGCCAGCAGCCTAGGATCCGCGGGAGCCAATGAGCAGTTCTTC; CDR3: CASSLGSAGANEQFF
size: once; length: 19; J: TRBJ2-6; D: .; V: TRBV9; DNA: TGTGCCAGCAGCCTACCCAACAGGGTGGGTTCCTCTGGGGCCAACGTCCTGACTTTC; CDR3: CASSLPNRVGSSGANVLTF
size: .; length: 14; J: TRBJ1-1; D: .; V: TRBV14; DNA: TGTGCCAGCAGCCCCCCGGGAATGAACACTGAAGCTTTCTTT; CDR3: CASSPPGMNTEAFF
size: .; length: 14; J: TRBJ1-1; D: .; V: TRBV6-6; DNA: TGTGCCAGCAGTTACTCGCACTTGAACACTGAAGCTTTCTTT; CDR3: CASSYSHLNTEAFF
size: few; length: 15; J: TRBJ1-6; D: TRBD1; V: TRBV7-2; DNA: TGTGCCAGCAGCCCAGGGACAGGGTATAATTCACCCCTCCACTTT; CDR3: CASSPGTGYNSPLHF
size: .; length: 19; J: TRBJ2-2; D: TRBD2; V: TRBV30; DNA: TGTGCCTGGAGTGAGACCCTGTTTCAAGCGGGAGAATCCACCGGGGAGCTGTTTTTT; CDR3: CAWSETLFQAGESTGELFF
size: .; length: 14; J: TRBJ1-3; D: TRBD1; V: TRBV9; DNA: TGTGCCAGCAGAGATGGACAGGGCGGAAACACCATATATTTT; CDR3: CASRDGQGGNTIYF
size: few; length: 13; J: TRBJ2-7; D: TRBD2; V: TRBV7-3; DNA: TGTGCCAGCAGCTCTAGCGGGAACTACGAGCAGTACTTC; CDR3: CASSSSGNYEQYF
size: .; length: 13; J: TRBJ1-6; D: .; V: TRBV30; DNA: TGTGCCTGGACAGGGGCGGTAGGTTCACCCCTCCACTTT; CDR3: CAWTGAVGSPLHF
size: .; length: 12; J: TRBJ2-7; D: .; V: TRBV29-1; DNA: TGCAGCGCTACCGGTTCCTCCTACGAGCAGTACTTC; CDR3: CSATGSSYEQYF
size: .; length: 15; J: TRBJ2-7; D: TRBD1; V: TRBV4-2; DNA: TGTGCCAGCAGCCAAGATTTCAGACAGGGCTGGGAGCAGTACTTC; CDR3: CASSQDFRQGWEQYF
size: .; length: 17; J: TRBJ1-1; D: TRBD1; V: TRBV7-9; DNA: TGTGCCAGCAGCTTAGATTCAGGGGGCGGTCAAAACGCTGAAGCTTTCTTT; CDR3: CASSLDSGGGQNAEAFF
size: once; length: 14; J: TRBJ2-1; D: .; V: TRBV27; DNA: TGTGCCAGCAGTTTATCGACATTTTACAATGAGCAGTTCTTC; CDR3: CASSLSTFYNEQFF
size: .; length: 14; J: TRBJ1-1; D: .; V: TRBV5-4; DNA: TGTGCCAGCAGCTTGGGCTCTGGAGACACTGAAGCTTTCTTT; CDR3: CASSLGSGDTEAFF
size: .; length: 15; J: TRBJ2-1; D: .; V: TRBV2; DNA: TGTGCCAGCTCTCTATTACCTTTATCCTACAATGAGCAGTTCTTC; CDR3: CASSLLPLSYNEQFF
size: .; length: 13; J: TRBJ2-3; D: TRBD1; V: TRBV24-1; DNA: TGTGCCACCAGGGACAGGGGCCGGAATACGCAGTATTTT; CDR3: CATRDRGRNTQYF
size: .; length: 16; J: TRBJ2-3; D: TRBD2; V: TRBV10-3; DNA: TGTGCCATCAGTGAGTCTCTAGCGGGAGGCCCAGATACGCAGTATTTT; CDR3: CAISESLAGGPDTQYF
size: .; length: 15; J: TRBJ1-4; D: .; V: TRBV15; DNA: TGTGCCACCACGGTAGGGGACTCCCAAGGGGAAAAACTGTTTTTT; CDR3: CATTVGDSQGEKLFF
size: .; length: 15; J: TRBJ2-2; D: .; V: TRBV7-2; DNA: TGTGCCAGCAGCTGGGAGGCGGGTTACACCGGGGAGCTGTTTTTT; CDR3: CASSWEAGYTGELFF
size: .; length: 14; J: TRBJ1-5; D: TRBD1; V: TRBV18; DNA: TGTGCCAGCTCAAGGACAGGGGACAATCAGCCCCAGCATTTT; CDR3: CASSRTGDNQPQHF
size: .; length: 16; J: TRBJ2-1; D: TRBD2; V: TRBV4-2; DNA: TGTGCCAGCAGCCGGCTCGGGACTAGCGGTAACAATGAGCAGTTCTTC; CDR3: CASSRLGTSGNNEQFF
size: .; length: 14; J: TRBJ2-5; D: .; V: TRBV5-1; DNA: TGCGCCAGCAGCTTGGGAGGGGGCCAAGAGACCCAGTACTTC; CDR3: CASSLGGGQETQYF
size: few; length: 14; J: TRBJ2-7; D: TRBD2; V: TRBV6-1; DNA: TGTGCCAGCAGTGAAGTCGGGGGGTTCTACGAGCAGTACTTC; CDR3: CASSEVGGFYEQYF
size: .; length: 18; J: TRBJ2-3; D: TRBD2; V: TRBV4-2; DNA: TGTGCCAGCAGCCAAGTACCCCAACTAGCGGGAGGCACAGATACGCAGTATTTT; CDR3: CASSQVPQLAGGTDTQYF
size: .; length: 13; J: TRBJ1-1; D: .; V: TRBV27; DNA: TGTGCCAGCAGTTTTGGCCGAGGCACTGAAGCTTTCTTT; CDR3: CASSFGRGTEAFF
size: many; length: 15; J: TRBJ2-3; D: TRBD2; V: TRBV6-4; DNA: TGTGCCAGCAGTGAATATAGCGGGAGCACAGATACGCAGTATTTT; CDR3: CASSEYSGSTDTQYF
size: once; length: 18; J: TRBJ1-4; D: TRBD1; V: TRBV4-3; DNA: TGCGCCAGCAGCCAAGGGGACAGGGGCGCTTTCGGGGGGGAAAAACTGTTTTTT; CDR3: CASSQGDRGAFGGEKLFF
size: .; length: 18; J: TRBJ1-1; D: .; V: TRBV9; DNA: TGTGCCAGCAGCGTAGAGTACGGGGAAAACCCTCCCAGAACTGAAGCTTTCTTT; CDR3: CASSVEYGENPPRTEAFF
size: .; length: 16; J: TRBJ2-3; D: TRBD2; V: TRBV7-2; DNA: TGTGCCAGCAGTCCGTTAGCGGGAGGGCCCGGAGATACGCAGTATTTT; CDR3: CASSPLAGGPGDTQYF
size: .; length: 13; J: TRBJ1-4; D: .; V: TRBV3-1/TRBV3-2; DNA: TGTGCCAGCAGCCAAGATCAGGCGGGAAAACTGTTTTTT; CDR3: CASSQDQAGKLFF
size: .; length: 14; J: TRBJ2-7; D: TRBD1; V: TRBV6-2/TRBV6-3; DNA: TGTGCCAGCAGTGGGACAGGGGAGTCCAACGAGCAGTACTTC; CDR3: CASSGTGESNEQYF
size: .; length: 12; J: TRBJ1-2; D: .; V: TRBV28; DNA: TGTGCCAGCAGCACAGGGTTGAAGGGCTACACCTTC; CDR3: CASSTGLKGYTF
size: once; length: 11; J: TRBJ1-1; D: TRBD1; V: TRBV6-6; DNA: TGTGCCAGCAGCCAGGACAGGGAAGCTTTCTTT; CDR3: CASSQDREAFF
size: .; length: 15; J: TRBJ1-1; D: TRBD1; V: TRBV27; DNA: TGTGCCAGCAGTCGGGACAGGGGAACGAACACTGAAGCTTTCTTT; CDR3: CASSRDRGTNTEAFF
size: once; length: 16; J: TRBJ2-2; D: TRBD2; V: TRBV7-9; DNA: TGTGCCAGCAGCGGCCGACTAGCGGGAGATCCCGGGGAGCTGTTTTTT; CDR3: CASSGRLAGDPGELFF
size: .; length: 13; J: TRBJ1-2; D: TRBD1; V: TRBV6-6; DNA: TGTGCCAGCAGTACCAATCGACAGGGAGGCTACACCTTC; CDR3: CASSTNRQGGYTF
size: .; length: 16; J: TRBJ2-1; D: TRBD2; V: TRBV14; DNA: TGTGCCAGCAGCCAGCCCCGGGGCGGGAGTAAAAATGAGCAGTTCTTC; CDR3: CASSQPRGGSKNEQFF
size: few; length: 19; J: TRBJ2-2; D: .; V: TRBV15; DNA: TGTGCCACCAGCAGCCCCTCCCGCGTGCCGGGACATTCATCCGGGGAGCTGTTTTTT; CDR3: CATSSPSRVPGHSSGELFF
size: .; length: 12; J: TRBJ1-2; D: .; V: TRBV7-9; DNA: TGTGCCAGCAGCTTGGGCAGCAACGGCTACACCTTC; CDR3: CASSLGSNGYTF
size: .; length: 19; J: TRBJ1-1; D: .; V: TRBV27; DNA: TGTGCCAGCAGTGGAGCCGAGGCGCCCCCAGGGTTAGGAGGGACTGAAGCTTTCTTT; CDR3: CASSGAEAPPGLGGTEAFF
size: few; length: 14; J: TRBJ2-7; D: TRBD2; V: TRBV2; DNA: TGTGCCAGCAGTGAATCTGCGGGAGGTTACGAGCAGTACTTC; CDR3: CASSESAGGYEQYF
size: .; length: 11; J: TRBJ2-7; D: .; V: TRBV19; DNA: TGTGCCAGTAGGCTAGGATACGAGCAGTACTTC; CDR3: CASRLGYEQYF
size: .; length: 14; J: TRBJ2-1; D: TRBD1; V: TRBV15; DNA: TGTGCCACCAGCATCGGACAGGGGGCGGATGAGCAGTTCTTC; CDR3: CATSIGQGADEQFF